The sequence of this TCR beta chain was determined in a study of naive and memory T cell subsets. Study-level findings and limits: Over 85% of naive TCR sequences appeared only once, unlike memory subsets.

The beta constant-region primer was an equimolar mix of two oligonucleotides covering TRBC1 and TRBC2. A 12-nucleotide UMI and the SP2 primer were added to the cDNA 3' end by oligonucleotide ligation. MiXCR was run by TCRdb on the UMI-ligation and nested PCR reads, yielding one entry per CDR3 protein. The sample consists of about 85,000 distinct CDR3 sequences, over 10% of them appearing once. This clonotype has only a few counts. Its matching antigen is unknown. The TCR originated in a human donor in good health. Sequenced input: central memory CD4+ T cells from blood.

The CDR3 spells CASSLVVQETQYF. The CDR3 nucleotides read TGTGCCAGCAGCTTAGTTGTACAGGAGACCCAGTACTTC. This sequence joins TRBV7-6 and TRBJ2-5, with no clear D. CDR3 length equals 13 residues. Germline values: CDR1 SGHVS, CDR2 FNYEAQ. V lost 1 base and J 5 bases, leaving 8 bases between the germline ends.